At least ten counts were recorded for the clone carrying this T cell receptor beta chain. Its antigen is currently unknown. The junction departs from the called germline gene at one end, perhaps through a read error. The sample is drawn from a study of Graves' ophthalmopathy and Graves' hyperthyroidism. Study-wide points: Among expanded thyroid clonotypes above 0.001 frequency, most also occurred in blood.

Researchers took RNA transcripts and amplified TCR beta CDR3 regions from them. Following a first-round RT-PCR that used HTBI primers, a second-round multiplex PCR was carried out. TCRdb fed the multiplex PCR reads into MiXCR, producing one record per CDR3 protein. Counted here are around 670,000 distinct CDR3 sequences, roughly 40% occurring once; the ten biggest clones make up about 40%. CDR1 and CDR2 from the germline V gene are SEHNR and FQNEAQ (reference sequence). The CDR3 contains 15 residues. Ophthalmopathy cases showed moderate-to-severe activity, scoring CAS ≥3 and NOSPECS ≥4, with duration under 3 months. Pregnancy or lactation, uncontrolled infections and other autoimmune diseases were grounds for excluding patients. PBMCs were isolated by Ficoll-Paque density gradient centrifugation, using roughly 9.7 ml of fresh peripheral blood as the starting material.

The sample comprised peripheral blood. The receptor comes from an adult man with Graves' ophthalmopathy. The genes are TRBV7-9 and TRBJ1-1; D gene ambiguous. CDR3 bases: TGTGCCAGCAGCGTAGCGGGCCCGGGGATAGGTGAAGCTTTCTTT. It encodes CASSVAGPGIGEAFF.